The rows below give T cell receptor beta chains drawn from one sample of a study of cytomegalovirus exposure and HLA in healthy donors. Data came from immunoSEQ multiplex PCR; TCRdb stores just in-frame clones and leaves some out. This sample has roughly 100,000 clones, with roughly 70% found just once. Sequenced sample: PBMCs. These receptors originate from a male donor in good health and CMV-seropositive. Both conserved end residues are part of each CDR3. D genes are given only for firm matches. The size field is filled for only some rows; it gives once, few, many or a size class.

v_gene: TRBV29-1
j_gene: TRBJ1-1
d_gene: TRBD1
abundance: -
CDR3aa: CSVGLGGANTEAFF
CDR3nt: TGCAGCGTTGGATTAGGGGGCGCGAACACTGAAGCTTTCTTT

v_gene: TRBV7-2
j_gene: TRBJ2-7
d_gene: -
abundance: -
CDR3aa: CASSLGSYPSTYEQYF
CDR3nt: TGTGCCAGCAGCTTAGGATCTTACCCCAGTACCTACGAGCAGTACTTC

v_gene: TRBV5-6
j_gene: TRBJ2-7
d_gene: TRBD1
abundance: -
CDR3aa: CASSLYRGHMEQYF
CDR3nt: TGTGCCAGCAGCTTGTATAGGGGGCATATGGAGCAGTACTTC

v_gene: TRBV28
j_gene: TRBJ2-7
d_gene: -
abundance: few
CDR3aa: CASSLFGITYEQYF
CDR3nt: TGTGCCAGCAGTTTATTTGGCATCACCTACGAGCAGTACTTC

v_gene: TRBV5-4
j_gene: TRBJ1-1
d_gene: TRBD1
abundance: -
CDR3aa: CASSRGQGDTEAFF
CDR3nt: TGTGCCAGCAGCCGGGGACAGGGGGACACTGAAGCTTTCTTT

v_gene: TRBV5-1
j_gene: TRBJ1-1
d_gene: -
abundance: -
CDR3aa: CASSLGDWSEAFF
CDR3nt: TGCGCCAGCAGCTTGGGAGACTGGAGTGAAGCTTTCTTT

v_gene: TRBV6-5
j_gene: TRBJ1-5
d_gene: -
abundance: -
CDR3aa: CASSYSRVNQPQHF
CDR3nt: TGTGCCAGCAGTTACTCGAGGGTTAATCAGCCCCAGCATTTT

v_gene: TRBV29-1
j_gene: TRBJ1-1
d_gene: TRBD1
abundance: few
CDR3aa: CSVEGQFGTEAFF
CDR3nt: TGCAGCGTTGAGGGACAGTTTGGAACTGAAGCTTTCTTT

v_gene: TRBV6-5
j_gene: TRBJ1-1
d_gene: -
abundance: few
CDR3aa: CASSYPAGVNTEAFF
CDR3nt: TGTGCCAGCAGTTACCCAGCAGGGGTGAACACTGAAGCTTTCTTT

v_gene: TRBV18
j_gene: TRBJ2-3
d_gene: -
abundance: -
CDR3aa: CASSSRETDTQYF
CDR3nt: TGTGCCAGCTCATCTCGGGAAACAGATACGCAGTATTTT

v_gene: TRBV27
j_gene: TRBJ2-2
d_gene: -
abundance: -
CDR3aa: CASSLSRVTGELFF
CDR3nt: TGTGCCAGCAGTTTATCTCGGGTAACCGGGGAGCTGTTTTTT

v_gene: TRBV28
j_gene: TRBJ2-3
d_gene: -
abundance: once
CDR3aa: CASSLWSVRTDTQYF
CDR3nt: TGTGCCAGCAGCCTCTGGTCAGTCAGGACAGATACGCAGTATTTT

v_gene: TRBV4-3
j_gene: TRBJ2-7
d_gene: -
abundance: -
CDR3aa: CASSQDQVYEQYF
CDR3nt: TGCGCCAGCAGCCAAGATCAGGTCTACGAGCAGTACTTC

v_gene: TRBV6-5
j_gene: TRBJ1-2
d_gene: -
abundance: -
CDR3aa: CASSTGNYGYTF
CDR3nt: TGTGCCAGCAGCACCGGGAACTATGGCTACACCTTC

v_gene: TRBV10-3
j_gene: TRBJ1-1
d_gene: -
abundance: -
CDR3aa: CAIRDTTVAEAFF
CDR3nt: TGTGCCATCAGGGACACGACCGTGGCTGAAGCTTTCTTT

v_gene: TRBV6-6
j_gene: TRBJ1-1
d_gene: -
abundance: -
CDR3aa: CASTPTGTMNTEAFF
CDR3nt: TGTGCCAGCACCCCCACCGGGACAATGAACACTGAAGCTTTCTTT

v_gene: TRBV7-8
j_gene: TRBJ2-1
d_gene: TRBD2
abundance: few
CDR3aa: CASSYTSGRVNEQFF
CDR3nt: TGTGCCAGCAGCTATACTAGCGGGAGGGTCAATGAGCAGTTCTTC

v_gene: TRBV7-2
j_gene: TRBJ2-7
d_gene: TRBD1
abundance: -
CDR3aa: CASSRYRGSYEQYF
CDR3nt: TGTGCCAGCAGCCGATACAGGGGGTCCTACGAGCAGTACTTC

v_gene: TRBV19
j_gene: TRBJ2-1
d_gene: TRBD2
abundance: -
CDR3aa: CASSITSGRGNEQFF
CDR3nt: TGTGCCAGTAGTATAACGAGCGGGAGAGGCAATGAGCAGTTCTTC

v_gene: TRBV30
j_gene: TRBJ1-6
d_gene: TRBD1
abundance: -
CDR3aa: CAWSGGTAGNSPLHF
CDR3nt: TGTGCCTGGAGTGGGGGGACAGCCGGAAATTCACCCCTCCACTTT

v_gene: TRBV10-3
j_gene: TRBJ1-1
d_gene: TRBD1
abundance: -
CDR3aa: CAISENRGGHTEAFF
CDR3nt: TGTGCCATCAGCGAAAACAGGGGGGGACACACTGAAGCTTTCTTT

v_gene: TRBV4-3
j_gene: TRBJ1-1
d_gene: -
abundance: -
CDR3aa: CASSQGHRNTEAFF
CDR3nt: TGCGCCAGCAGCCAGGGACACCGGAACACTGAAGCTTTCTTT

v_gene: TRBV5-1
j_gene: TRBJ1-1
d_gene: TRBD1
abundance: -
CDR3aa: CASSGGTGNTEAFF
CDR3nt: TGCGCCAGCAGCGGGGGGACAGGGAACACTGAAGCTTTCTTT

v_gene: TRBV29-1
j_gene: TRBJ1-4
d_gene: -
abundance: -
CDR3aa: CSVGRGNEKLFF
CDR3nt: TGCAGCGTTGGACGGGGGAATGAAAAACTGTTTTTT

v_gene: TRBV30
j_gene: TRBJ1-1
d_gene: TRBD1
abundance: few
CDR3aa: CAWSGQGKTEAFF
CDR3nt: TGTGCCTGGAGTGGACAGGGAAAGACTGAAGCTTTCTTT

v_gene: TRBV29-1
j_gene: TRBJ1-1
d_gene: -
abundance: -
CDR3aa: CSVGGVNTEAFF
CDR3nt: TGCAGCGTTGGGGGGGTGAACACTGAAGCTTTCTTT

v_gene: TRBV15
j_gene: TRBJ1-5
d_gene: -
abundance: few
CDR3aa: CATSGESNQPQHF
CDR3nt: TGTGCCACCAGCGGGGAGAGCAATCAGCCCCAGCATTTT

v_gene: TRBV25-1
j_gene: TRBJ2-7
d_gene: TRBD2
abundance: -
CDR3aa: CASSAPTIAGGPREQYF
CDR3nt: TGTGCCAGCAGTGCGCCTACCATAGCGGGAGGGCCGCGCGAGCAGTACTTC

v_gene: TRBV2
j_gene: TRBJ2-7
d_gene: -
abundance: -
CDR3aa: CASTSQGYEQYF
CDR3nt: TGTGCCAGCACTTCCCAGGGCTACGAGCAGTACTTC

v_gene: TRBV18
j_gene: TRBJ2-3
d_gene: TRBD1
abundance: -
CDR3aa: CASSPPDRGRTDTQYF
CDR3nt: TGTGCCAGCTCACCCCCGGACAGGGGGCGTACAGATACGCAGTATTTT

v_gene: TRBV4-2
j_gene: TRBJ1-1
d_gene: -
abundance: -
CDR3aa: CASSQDGQTHTEAFF
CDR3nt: TGTGCCAGCAGCCAAGATGGACAGACCCACACTGAAGCTTTCTTT

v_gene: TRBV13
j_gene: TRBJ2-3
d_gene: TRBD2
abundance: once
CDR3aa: CASSLGGLAEVDTQYF
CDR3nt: TGTGCCAGCAGCTTAGGCGGGCTAGCGGAGGTAGATACGCAGTATTTT

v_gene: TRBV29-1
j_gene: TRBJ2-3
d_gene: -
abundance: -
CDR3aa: CSVGPARAQAQYF
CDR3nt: TGCAGCGTTGGTCCCGCCCGCGCCCAAGCGCAGTATTTT

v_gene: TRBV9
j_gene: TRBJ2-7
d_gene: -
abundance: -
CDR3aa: CASSGGLGLEQYF
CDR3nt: TGTGCCAGCAGCGGGGGCCTAGGGCTCGAGCAGTACTTC

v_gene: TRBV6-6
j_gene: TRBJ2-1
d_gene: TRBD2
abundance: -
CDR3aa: CATTVGRANEQFF
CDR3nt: TGTGCCACCACGGTTGGGAGGGCCAATGAGCAGTTCTTC

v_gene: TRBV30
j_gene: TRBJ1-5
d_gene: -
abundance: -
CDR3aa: CAWQAYSNQPQHF
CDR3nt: TGTGCCTGGCAGGCATATAGCAATCAGCCCCAGCATTTT

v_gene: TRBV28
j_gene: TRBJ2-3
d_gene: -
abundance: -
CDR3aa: CASSPPRSLHSSTDTQYF
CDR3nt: TGTGCCAGCAGTCCACCTAGATCCCTTCATAGTAGCACAGATACGCAGTATTTT

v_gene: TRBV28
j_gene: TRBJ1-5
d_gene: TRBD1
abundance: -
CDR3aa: CASRSDRGNQPQHF
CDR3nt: TGTGCCAGTAGGAGCGACAGGGGGAATCAGCCCCAGCATTTT

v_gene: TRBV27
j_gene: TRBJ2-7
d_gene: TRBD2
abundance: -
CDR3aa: CASRQAGGGYEQYF
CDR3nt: TGTGCCAGTCGCCAGGCGGGGGGGGGCTACGAGCAGTACTTC

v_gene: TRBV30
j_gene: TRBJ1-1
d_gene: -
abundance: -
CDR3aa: CAWSVGVRVMGTEAFF
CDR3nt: TGTGCCTGGAGTGTAGGGGTCAGAGTGATGGGCACTGAAGCTTTCTTT